This T cell receptor beta chain is from a study of blood T cell repertoires in COVID-19. In the study overall: The cDNA or gDNA used as material had been derived from T cells, B-cell-depleted T cells, or PBMCs.

Original methodology: Amplification of reference gene primers provided the estimated nucleated cell counts. The repertoire was sequenced with immunoSEQ multiplex PCR; TCRdb's copy has only in-frame clones and lacks some. Clone size and V and J calls were adopted from that table, with D and trimming inferred from the DNA. The repertoire has about 110,000 clones, about 80% of them found once; the top ten carry 16%. Germline V gives CDR1 SEHNR, CDR2 FQNEAQ (reference sequence). Trimming took 6 bases from V and 10 from J, leaving 22 bases between them. The CDR3 runs 15 residues. This TCR was recovered from an elderly woman with active or convalescent COVID-19. The genes are TRBV7-9 and TRBJ2-1; a weak D match, TRBD1 (6 bases). The sample taken for sequencing was peripheral blood. The CDR3 loop reads CASSPTGGLGREQFF. CDR3 bases: TGTGCCAGCAGTCCGACAGGAGGATTGGGACGCGAGCAGTTCTTC.